A single sample gave rise to the 27 T cell receptor beta chains below, sequenced in a study of T cells in Graves' hyperthyroidism and ophthalmopathy. Amplified regions were TCR beta CDR3 sequences from RNA transcripts. HTBI primers were used for first-round RT-PCR of the TCR CDR3. TCRdb reanalysed the multiplex PCR reads using MiXCR and keeps one entry per CDR3 protein. The table records around 400,000 distinct CDR3 sequences, 15% to 18% of them present only once. Sequencing used blood. Receptor source: a woman aged 18-29 years with Graves' hyperthyroidism that later progressed to Graves' ophthalmopathy.

The J gene is TRBJ2-5, the V gene TRBV20-1; D remains ambiguous. Trimming cost V 1 base and J 5 bases, with 11 bases left between them. There are 13 residues in the CDR3. Germline V gives CDR1 DFQATT, CDR2 SNEGSKA (reference sequence). CDR3: CSARGGARETQYF. CDR3 DNA sequence: TGCAGTGCTAGAGGTGGCGCCCGGGAGACCCAGTACTTC.

The chain employs TRBV19 and TRBJ2-2; TRBD2 might be the D (6 bases). V was shortened by 4 bases and J by 0 bases, with 15 bases between the two germline ends. The germline V gene has CDR1 LNHDA and CDR2 SQIVND (reference sequence). The CDR3 length is 17 residues. CDR3 DNA sequence: TGTGCCAGTAGTAAGGTGGAGGGAGTGGCGAACACCGGGGAGCTGTTTTTT. Protein sequence: CASSKVEGVANTGELFF.

This clonotype has ten or more counts. The chain employs TRBV11-3 and TRBJ2-1, with 7 bases identical to TRBD2. The germline V gene has CDR1 SGHNT and CDR2 YENEEA. V lost 1 base and J lost 6; bases outside the gene matches: 6. CDR3 size: 15 residues. DNA for the CDR3: TGTGCCAGCAGCTTAGTATCCGGGGAGGGCAATGAGCAGTTCTTC. Its translation is CASSLVSGEGNEQFF.

The V gene is TRBV27, the J gene TRBJ2-7; weak D call: TRBD2 (5 bases). The germline gives CDR1 MNHEY, CDR2 SMNVEV (reference sequence). This CDR3 has 10 residues. Trimming left V 11 bases short and J 4 bases short, with 9 bases between. Here the CDR3 reads CAAGSYEQYF. In DNA form, the CDR3 reads TGTGCCGCTGGGAGTTACGAGCAGTACTTC.

This clonotype was counted many times. The rearrangement links TRBV6-5 to TRBJ2-2, with 8 bases that match TRBD2. The CDR3 totals 18 residues. The V gene end was trimmed by 0 bases and the J gene end by 8 bases; junction bases not matched to a gene: 14. In germline, CDR1 is MNHEY, CDR2 SVGAGI. In DNA, the CDR3 is TGTGCCAGCAGTTACTCGCCCCGGGCGGGAGGAGGAGGAGGGGAGCTGTTTTTT. This translates into CASSYSPRAGGGGGELFF.

This clonotype was found a few times. The V call is TRBV19, the J call TRBJ2-2; 7 bases agree with TRBD2. Germline-derived CDR1 and CDR2 are LNHDA and SQIVND (reference sequence). V dropped 6 bases and J dropped 1; count of bases not matched to a gene: 8. The CDR3 has 16 amino acids. CDR3 nucleotides: TGTGCCAGTAGCCGGACTAGTGGTGAGAACACCGGGGAGCTGTTTTTT. It codes for CASSRTSGENTGELFF.

This clonotype appeared many times. This chain uses TRBV3-1 with TRBJ2-7; no reliable D call. There are 14 residues in the CDR3. CDR1 and CDR2 (germline): LGHDT, YNNKEL (reference sequence). The V gene lost 2 bases and the J gene lost 0 bases, with 8 bases spanning the gap. This chain's CDR3 is CASSQHTSSYEQYF. The CDR3 DNA reads TGTGCCAGCAGCCAACACACGAGCTCCTACGAGCAGTACTTC.

The sample holds many counts of this clonotype. The rearrangement joins TRBV28 to TRBJ2-1; 8 nucleotides line up with TRBD2. CDR3 length: 16 amino acids. With 5 bases clipped from V and 5 bases from J, the junction kept 11 bases outside the gene matches. Germline V gives CDR1 MDHEN, CDR2 SYDVKM. The CDR3 sequence: CASSGVRTSQHNEQFF. The CDR3 coding sequence is TGTGCCAGCAGTGGGGTGAGGACTAGCCAACACAATGAGCAGTTCTTC. The entire variable domain, with the rest obtained from reference TRBV28 and TRBJ2-1, is as follows: DVKVTQSSRYLVKRTGEKVFLECVQDMDHENMFWYRQDPGLGLRLIYFSYDVKMKEKGDIPEGYSVSREKKERFSLILESASTNQTSMYLCASSGVRTSQHNEQFFGPGTRLTVL.

In this sample, this clonotype turned up many times. The chain joins TRBV2 to TRBJ2-3, with unresolved D. This CDR3 is built from 15 residues. CDR1 and CDR2 (germline): SNHLY, FYNNEI. Trimming stripped 5 bases from V and 2 bases from J, with 14 bases between. The CDR3 DNA sequence: TGTGCCAGCAGTCTTCTCAAGACGGCCACAGATACGCAGTATTTT. Its translation: CASSLLKTATDTQYF.

This clonotype has a count of ten or more. V usage is TRBV6-2 or TRBV6-3 and J usage is TRBJ2-7; 8 bases are a match to TRBD1. This CDR3 has 14 amino acids. Germline V lookup: CDR1 MNHEY, CDR2 SVGEGT. Trimming at V came to 6 bases and at J to 5 bases, leaving 9 bases not matched to a gene. In nucleotides, the CDR3 is TGTGCCAGCAGCACCGGACAGGGTTGGAACGAGCAGTACTTC. Its protein is CASSTGQGWNEQYF.

The chain combines TRBV9 with TRBJ1-1, with D possibly being TRBD1 (6 bases). With 5 bases removed from V and 10 bases from J, the gap between germline ends came to 15 bases. The CDR3 consists of 12 residues. Germline-derived CDR1 and CDR2 are SGDLS and YYNGEE. The chain's CDR3 is CASSRGDRRAFF. For the CDR3, the DNA is TGTGCCAGCAGTAGGGGGGACCGGCGAGCTTTCTTT.

The sample holds a few counts of this clonotype. The chain recombines TRBV3-1 with TRBJ1-6, with D perhaps TRBD1 (6 bases). Germline V gene lookup returns CDR1 LGHDT and CDR2 YNNKEL (reference sequence). Trimming took off 4 bases at V and 10 bases at J, with 11 bases between the two ends. This CDR3 spans 13 amino acids. CDR3 sequence: CASSPGVWSPLHF. The DNA for the CDR3 is TGTGCCAGCAGCCCAGGGGTGTGGTCACCCCTCCACTTT.

This clonotype was recorded once. Germline and junction disagree at one end, which may indicate a read error. The chain has TRBV10-3 and TRBJ1-1, with D uncertain. Germline V gene data show CDR1 as ENHRY and CDR2 as SYGVKD. The CDR3 has 14 amino acids. The DNA for the CDR3 is TGTGCCATCAGTGTTCGGGCGCATGACACTGAAACTCTCTTT. Its translation is CAISVRAHDTETLF.

This clonotype was seen at least ten times. The CDR3 is CASSFAGVWGTEAFF. CDR3 bases: TGTGCCAGCAGCTTCGCAGGTGTCTGGGGGACTGAAGCTTTCTTT. V usage is TRBV11-2 and J usage is TRBJ1-1; a weak D match, TRBD1 (5 bases). Germline-derived CDR1 and CDR2 are SGHAT and FQNNGV. Trimming stripped 3 bases from V and 5 bases from J, with 16 bases between. This CDR3 is built from 15 residues.

In this sample, this clonotype turned up many times. The chain employs TRBV28 and TRBJ1-2; 8 bases are a match to TRBD1. Per germline, CDR1 MDHEN and CDR2 SYDVKM. Unmatched junction bases numbered 9, after V lost 5 bases and J lost 4 bases. This CDR3 spans 15 amino acids. DNA for the CDR3: TGTGCCAGCAGTACGACAGGGGTGGGGAGCTATGGCTACACCTTC. Encoded protein: CASSTTGVGSYGYTF.

This clonotype was recorded many times. The genes are TRBV28 and TRBJ1-1, with 9 bases matching TRBD1. Germline CDR1 and CDR2: MDHEN and SYDVKM. CDR3 length equals 15 residues. Trimming took 5 bases from V and 3 from J; bases not matched to a gene: 7. CDR3 nucleotides: TGTGCCAGCAGTAAGACAGGGGGAGGTGACACTGAAGCTTTCTTT. Protein: CASSKTGGGDTEAFF. Looking up the rest from reference TRBV28 and TRBJ1-1 gives the full variable domain: DVKVTQSSRYLVKRTGEKVFLECVQDMDHENMFWYRQDPGLGLRLIYFSYDVKMKEKGDIPEGYSVSREKKERFSLILESASTNQTSMYLCASSKTGGGDTEAFFGQGTRLTVV.

This clonotype came up many times. The rearrangement joins TRBV5-1 to TRBJ2-7, with D perhaps assigned TRBD1 or TRBD2 (5 bases each). Germline V gene sequence: CDR1 SGHRS, CDR2 YFSETQ. Trimming took off 2 bases at V and 4 bases at J, with 16 bases between the two ends. CDR3 length: 15 amino acids. CDR3 region: CASSFEGNSGYEQYF. The CDR3 DNA reads TGCGCCAGCAGCTTTGAGGGGAATTCGGGGTACGAGCAGTACTTC.

This clonotype occurred many times. The CDR3 coding sequence is TGCGCCAGCAGCCAAGACTCGGTGGAGCAGTACTTC. Its protein is CASSQDSVEQYF. This chain uses TRBV4-1 with TRBJ2-7; D is unclear. Trimming took 0 bases from V and 7 from J, leaving 7 bases between them. The germline V gene encodes CDR1 MGHRA and CDR2 YSYEKL. CDR3 length: 12 residues.

This clonotype appeared many times. V is TRBV6-1 and J is TRBJ2-7; 11 nucleotides match TRBD2. The CDR3 sequence is 14 residues long. With 6 bases clipped from V and 2 bases from J, the junction kept 3 bases outside the gene matches. Germline V gene lookup returns CDR1 MNHNS and CDR2 SASEGT. The CDR3 coding sequence is TGTGCCAGCAGACGACTAGCGGGGACCTACGAGCAGTACTTC. It yields the protein CASRRLAGTYEQYF.

This clonotype was seen more than once but under ten times. This rearrangement joins TRBV6-1 to TRBJ2-3, with TRBD2 matching over 10 bases. The CDR3 length is 16 residues. The germline V gene encodes CDR1 MNHNS and CDR2 SASEGT. J was trimmed by 3 bases and V by 5 bases; bases with no gene match: 8. The CDR3 region has the DNA TGTGCCAGCAGTTTGCTAGCGGGAGAGGGTACAGATACGCAGTATTTT. Translated, it gives CASSLLAGEGTDTQYF.

V is TRBV18 and J is TRBJ2-7; 9 bases align to TRBD1. Per the germline V gene, CDR1 is KGHSH and CDR2 is LQKENI. Trimming took 6 bases from V and 1 from J; bases not matched to a gene: 10. The CDR3 is 16 residues long. Written as DNA, the CDR3 is TGTGCCAGCTCCCCCCGCGGGACAGGGTATTCCTACGAGCAGTACTTC. It is translated as CASSPRGTGYSYEQYF. The complete variable domain, with remaining parts taken from reference TRBV18 and TRBJ2-7, reads NAGVMQNPRHLVRRRGQEARLRCSPMKGHSHVYWYRQLPEEGLKFMVYLQKENIIDESGMPKERFSAEFPKEGPSILRIQQVVRGDSAAYFCASSPRGTGYSYEQYFGPGTRLTVT.

A word on this clonotype: A junction boundary mismatches the germline segment, possibly from a read error. The CDR3: CASSSIPRSYEQHF. In DNA form, the CDR3 reads TGTGCCAGCAGTTCAATCCCGAGGAGCTACGAGCAGCACTTC. The chain combines TRBV6-2 or TRBV6-3 with TRBJ2-7, with D unclear. The CDR3 spans 14 residues. From germline, CDR1 is MNHEY and CDR2 SVGEGT.

This clonotype was counted at least ten times. J is TRBJ2-3 and V is TRBV6-1; D tentatively fits TRBD1 or TRBD2 (5 bases each). This CDR3 contains 15 residues. The germline V gene has CDR1 MNHNS and CDR2 SASEGT. V was pared by 5 bases and J by 0 bases, with 12 bases between. CDR3 loop: CASSPGTTSTDTQYF. The CDR3 DNA sequence: TGTGCCAGCAGTCCCGGGACGACTAGCACAGATACGCAGTATTTT.

The chain couples TRBV20-1 to TRBJ2-3, with 13 bases matching TRBD2. Germline V gives CDR1 DFQATT, CDR2 SNEGSKA (reference sequence). The CDR3 is made up of 17 amino acids. V was clipped by 2 bases and J by 5 bases; unmatched bases: 10. The CDR3 DNA reads TGCAGTGCTAGAAAGACCCGACTAGCGGGAGGACAAGATACGCAGTATTTT. Amino acids: CSARKTRLAGGQDTQYF.

This clonotype was seen ten or more times. The chain carries TRBV2 and TRBJ1-1; D is unclear. The V gene's germline CDR1 is SNHLY and CDR2 FYNNEI. Trimming removed 5 bases at V and 1 base at J, with 11 bases between. The CDR3 is 14 amino acids. For the CDR3, the DNA is TGTGCCAGCAGTCAATCTTACAGGAACACTGAAGCTTTCTTT. As protein: CASSQSYRNTEAFF.

There are many counts of this clonotype. J is TRBJ2-5 and V is TRBV3-1; 7 positions match TRBD1. The CDR3 has 13 amino acids. Germline loops: CDR1 LGHDT, CDR2 YNNKEL (reference sequence). With V trimmed by 0 bases and J by 5 bases, 0 bases remained unmatched. CDR3 nucleotide sequence: TGTGCCAGCAGCCAAGAGGGACAGGAGACCCAGTACTTC. Encoded protein: CASSQEGQETQYF.

In this sample, this clonotype turned up a few times. This sequence joins TRBV5-5 and TRBJ1-5; TRBD1 is a possible D gene (6 bases). Germline CDR1 SGHKS, CDR2 YYEKEE (reference sequence). With 4 bases removed from V and 0 bases from J, the gap between germline ends came to 14 bases. The CDR3 extends over 16 amino acids. CDR3 nucleotide sequence: TGTGCCAGCAGCCTTTTAGGGGGGTATAGCAATCAGCCCCAGCATTTT. This codes for CASSLLGGYSNQPQHF.